This T cell receptor beta chain was found in a study of blood T cell repertoires in COVID-19. The overall study: PBMCs, B-cell-depleted T cells, or T cells provided the cDNA or gDNA that made up the material.

Looked up from germline, CDR1 is SGDLS and CDR2 is YYNGEE. This CDR3 comprises 15 residues. V was clipped by 4 bases and J by 8 bases; unmatched bases: 12. Authors' data handling: Estimates of nucleated cell counts were drawn from the amplification of reference gene primers. Method: immunoSEQ multiplex PCR; TCRdb's copy keeps in-frame clones and lacks some. V and J calls plus clone size are reproduced from that table; the DNA served to infer D and trimming. The data hold approximately 300,000 clones, with roughly 90% observed a single time. What was sequenced was peripheral blood. This TCR was sampled from a man younger than 35 who had recovered from COVID-19. The chain carries TRBV9 and TRBJ2-1, with 7 bases fitting TRBD2. The CDR3 spells CASSLTSARAHEQFF. The CDR3, as DNA: TGTGCCAGCAGCCTAACTAGCGCGAGGGCCCATGAGCAGTTCTTC.